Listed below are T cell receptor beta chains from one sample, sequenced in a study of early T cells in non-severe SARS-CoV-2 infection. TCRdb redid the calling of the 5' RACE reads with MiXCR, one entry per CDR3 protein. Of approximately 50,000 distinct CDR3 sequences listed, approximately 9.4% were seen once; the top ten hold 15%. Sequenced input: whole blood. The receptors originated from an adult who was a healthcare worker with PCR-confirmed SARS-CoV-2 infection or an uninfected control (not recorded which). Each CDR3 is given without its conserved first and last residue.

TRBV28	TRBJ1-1	ASSFQGEAF
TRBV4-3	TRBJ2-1	ASSASGLAFYNEQF
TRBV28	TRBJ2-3	ASSPRGGVVADTQY
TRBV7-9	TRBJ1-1	ASSMTGGRGTEAF
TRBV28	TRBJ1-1	ASSFHSEAF
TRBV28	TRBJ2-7	ASKGGSSYEQY
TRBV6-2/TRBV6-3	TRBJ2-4	ASSPTLAKNIQY
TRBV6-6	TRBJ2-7	ASSYSGRISYEQY
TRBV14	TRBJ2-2	ASSLQDTGELF
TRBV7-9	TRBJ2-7	ASSFGQGYEQY
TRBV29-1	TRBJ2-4	SVRGTLAKNIQY
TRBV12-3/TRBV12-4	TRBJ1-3	ASSLQEGGNTIY
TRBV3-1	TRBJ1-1	ASSQAGTEAF
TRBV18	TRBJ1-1	ASSPQPYTEAF
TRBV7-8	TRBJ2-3	ASSLLLSGRAPDTQY
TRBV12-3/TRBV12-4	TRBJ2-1	ASSTLAYNEQF
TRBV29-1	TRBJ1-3	SVLDPNSGNTIY
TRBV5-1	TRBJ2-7	ASSGNPGLSTNEQY
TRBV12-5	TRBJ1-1	ASGYDSEAF
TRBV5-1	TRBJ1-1	ASSHGGSGALTEAF
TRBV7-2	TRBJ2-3	ASSLGWSTDTQY
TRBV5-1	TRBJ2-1	ASSFGQFNEQF
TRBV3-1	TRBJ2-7	ASSLYTVKGYEQY
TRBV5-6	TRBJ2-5	ASMPGDKNKETQY
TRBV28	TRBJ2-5	ASSSGLAELRPWGRETQY
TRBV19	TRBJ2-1	ASSIDRPGGNEQF
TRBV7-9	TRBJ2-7	ASSLTGTGGNEQY
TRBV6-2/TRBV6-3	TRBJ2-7	ASSKTSGYEQY